A selection of T cell receptor beta chains follows, all from one sample in a study of cytomegalovirus exposure and HLA in healthy donors. This table comes from immunoSEQ multiplex PCR, and its TCRdb copy is limited to in-frame clones, with some not included. This table has 150,000 to 200,000 clones, over 75% appearing once. The sequenced sample consisted of PBMCs. These receptors were obtained from a young woman in good health and CMV-seronegative. Both conserved end residues are part of each CDR3. A D gene is named only where the DNA matches it firmly. The size entry is marked missing in some rows and otherwise reads once, few, many or a size class.

>TRBD2|few|TRBV19|17|TRBJ2-4
TGTGCCAGTAGTATTAGTGGCGGGAGGGGGTCCAAAAACATTCAGTACTTC
CASSISGGRGSKNIQYF
>TRBD1|.|TRBV5-1|17|TRBJ1-3
TGCGCCAGCAGCACATACAGGGGCGGAAGCTCTGGAAACACCATATATTTT
CASSTYRGGSSGNTIYF
>.|few|TRBV18|14|TRBJ1-2
TGTGCCAGCTCACCACCGTCGGAGGTCTATGGCTACACCTTC
CASSPPSEVYGYTF
>.|.|TRBV30|14|TRBJ2-4
TGTGCCTGGAGTAGGACAATAGCCAAAAACATTCAGTACTTC
CAWSRTIAKNIQYF
>TRBD2|.|TRBV10-1|14|TRBJ2-4
TGCGCCAGCAGCCGGAGCGGGGGCAAAAACATTCAGTACTTC
CASSRSGGKNIQYF
>.|few|TRBV5-4|13|TRBJ1-1
TGTGCCAGCAGCGAAAAGACAGAGAGTGAAGCTTTCTTT
CASSEKTESEAFF
>TRBD2|.|TRBV7-8|15|TRBJ2-3
TGTGCCAGCAGCCTAACAGCGGGGGGGCCAGATACGCAGTATTTT
CASSLTAGGPDTQYF
>.|.|TRBV7-3|13|TRBJ2-5
TGTGCCAGCAGCCCCCAGGCACAAGAGACCCAGTACTTC
CASSPQAQETQYF
>.|few|TRBV7-2|17|TRBJ1-1
TGTGCCAGCAGCTCCCTGCCACAGAAGCCATTGAACACTGAAGCTTTCTTT
CASSSLPQKPLNTEAFF
>.|.|TRBV7-3|14|TRBJ2-3
TGTGCCAGCAGCGCCTCGGGAATGACAGATACGCAGTATTTT
CASSASGMTDTQYF
>.|.|TRBV9|15|TRBJ2-3
TGTGCCAGCAGCGTAGCACAGGGTCACACAGATACGCAGTATTTT
CASSVAQGHTDTQYF
>.|.|TRBV4-1|16|TRBJ1-3
TGCGCCAGCAGCCAAGAATTGGGGCGCTCTGGAAACACCATATATTTT
CASSQELGRSGNTIYF
>TRBD1|.|TRBV6-5|15|TRBJ2-3
TGTGCCAGCAGTTCGGTCCCGGGACAGGGGACTACGCAGTATTTT
CASSSVPGQGTTQYF
>TRBD2|.|TRBV29-1|15|TRBJ2-2
TGCAGCGCCGGGTGGACTAGCGGGACTACCGGGGAGCTGTTTTTT
CSAGWTSGTTGELFF
>.|.|TRBV11-2|14|TRBJ2-5
TGTGCCAGCAGCTCGACAGACTTCCAAGAGACCCAGTACTTC
CASSSTDFQETQYF
>.|once|TRBV13|12|TRBJ1-1
TGTGCCAGCAGCGTGGGTGGGGCTTCGGCTTTCTTT
CASSVGGASAFF
>TRBD1|.|TRBV28|17|TRBJ1-5
TGTGCCAGCAGTCAAGGACAGGGGGAAATCTTCAATCAGCCCCAGCATTTT
CASSQGQGEIFNQPQHF
>TRBD1|.|TRBV14|14|TRBJ2-7
TGTGCCAGCGGTCGACAGGGGGCCGAGCACGAGCAGTACTTC
CASGRQGAEHEQYF
>TRBD1|few|TRBV5-4|14|TRBJ2-5
TGTGCCAGCAGCTTACAGGGGGCCGTTGAGACCCAGTACTTC
CASSLQGAVETQYF
>.|.|TRBV11-3|17|TRBJ1-1
TGTGCCAGCAGCTACGGAGGTGCGGGGACCTATAACTCTGAAGCTTTCTTT
CASSYGGAGTYNSEAFF
>TRBD1|.|TRBV5-8|17|TRBJ2-7
TGTGCCAGCAGCAAACCGGTCCCTAGGACAGGGTCCTACGAGCAGTACTTC
CASSKPVPRTGSYEQYF
>TRBD2|few|TRBV30|13|TRBJ2-5
TGTGCCTGGAGTGTGGCGGGAGGAGAGACCCAGTACTTC
CAWSVAGGETQYF
>.|few|TRBV18|16|TRBJ2-7
TGTGCCAGCTCACCCCTCGGGACTCCCAGCTCCTACGAGCAGTACTTC
CASSPLGTPSSYEQYF
>TRBD2|.|TRBV10-2|14|TRBJ2-7
TGCGCCAGCAGTGTTGGCGGGGGCTCCTACGAGCAGTACTTC
CASSVGGGSYEQYF
>TRBD1|.|TRBV6-5|13|TRBJ1-2
TGTGCCAGCAGGGACAGGGCATCCGGGGGCTACACCTTC
CASRDRASGGYTF
>.|.|TRBV6-1|13|TRBJ2-1
TGTGCCAGCAGGAGGGAGTCGGCCAATGAGCAGTTCTTC
CASRRESANEQFF
>TRBD1|few|TRBV30|15|TRBJ2-3
TGTGCCTGGAGTGTGGGACAGGGGGCAACAGATACGCAGTATTTT
CAWSVGQGATDTQYF
>.|.|TRBV28|14|TRBJ1-2
TGTGCCAGCAGTTTAGGCCAGGTCCGCTATGGCTACACCTTC
CASSLGQVRYGYTF
>.|.|TRBV18|17|TRBJ2-1
TGTGCCAGCTCACCACTCCTTGCGGGATATTCCCACAATGAGCAGTTCTTC
CASSPLLAGYSHNEQFF
>.|.|TRBV7-7|15|TRBJ2-5
TGTGCTAGCAGCCACGACAGATCCACTGGAGAGACCCAGTACTTC
CASSHDRSTGETQYF
>TRBD2|once|TRBV5-4|18|TRBJ2-7
TGTGCCAGCAGCTTTCCAGGGACTAGCGGGACTCCCGGATACGAGCAGTACTTC
CASSFPGTSGTPGYEQYF
>TRBD1|.|TRBV5-8|16|TRBJ1-3
TGTGCCAGCAGCTCGGGACAGGGCCAACCTGGAAACACCATATATTTT
CASSSGQGQPGNTIYF
>.|.|TRBV6-1|14|TRBJ1-1
TGTGCCAGCAGGGTACAGGGATGGAGCACTGAAGCTTTCTTT
CASRVQGWSTEAFF
>.|.|TRBV6-6|13|TRBJ1-1
TGTGCCAGCACCCAGGGGTTGGGTACTGAAGCTTTCTTT
CASTQGLGTEAFF
>.|.|TRBV5-5|16|TRBJ2-1
TGTGCCAGCAGCTTTGAAGGGGGAGCTCCCTACAATGAGCAGTTCTTC
CASSFEGGAPYNEQFF
>TRBD2|.|TRBV9|15|TRBJ2-4
TGTGCCAGCAGCGTAGCCGGGGGGACCACGAACATTCAGTACTTC
CASSVAGGTTNIQYF
>.|once|TRBV5-1|14|TRBJ1-4
TGCGCCAGCCGCCCTTTCGACCTGGAGTCGAAACTGTTTTTT
CASRPFDLESKLFF
>.|.|TRBV4-2|18|TRBJ2-2
TGTGCCAGCAGCCAAGAAGAGTGGACAGAGGAAAACACCGGGGAGCTGTTTTTT
CASSQEEWTEENTGELFF
>TRBD1|.|TRBV6-1|16|TRBJ1-2
TGTGCCAGCAGTGCCGGGGTGACAGGGACTTCCTATGGCTACACCTTC
CASSAGVTGTSYGYTF
>TRBD1|.|TRBV7-8|15|TRBJ2-5
TGTGCCAGCAGCTGGGACAGGGGATGGGGAGAGACCCAGTACTTC
CASSWDRGWGETQYF
>TRBD2|.|TRBV6-1|17|TRBJ2-7
TGTGCCAGCAGTGAAGCGGCCGGGAGGGGGGGAACCTACGAGCAGTACTTC
CASSEAAGRGGTYEQYF